This TCR beta chain was recorded in a study of blood T cell repertoires in COVID-19. Unmatched junction bases numbered 14, after V lost 6 bases and J lost 5 bases. CDR1 and CDR2 from the germline V gene are MDHEN and SYDVKM. The CDR3 has 16 amino acids. As processed by the authors: From reference gene primer amplification, estimates of nucleated cell counts were derived. The assay was immunoSEQ multiplex PCR, and TCRdb's table has in-frame clones only and misses some. V and J calls and clone size are those listed in that table; D and trimming were worked out from the DNA. The repertoire consists of about 66,000 clones, with about 90% occurring once and the leading ten covering roughly 1.4%.

Sequenced input: peripheral blood. The source of this sequence is a man between 60 and 75 years old with acute or convalescent COVID-19. V and J are TRBV28 and TRBJ1-2, with 8 bases identical to TRBD1. CDR3 loop: CASSTGTGSLLYGYTF. The CDR3 DNA reads TGTGCCAGCAGCACCGGGACAGGCTCGCTTTTATATGGCTACACCTTC.